Listed below are T cell receptor beta chains from one sample, sequenced in a study of shared clonotypes between healthy human individuals. TCRdb's table, derived via immunoSEQ multiplex PCR, lists solely in-frame clones and lacks some. The sample includes 1.5 million to 2.5 million clones, roughly 95% of them seen just once. Sequenced: naive CD8+ T cells sorted from blood. These TCRs come from a man between 18 and 35 years old in good health. Both conserved end residues are part of each CDR3. The order of the fields is J gene, CDR3 length, V gene, clone size, D gene, CDR3 protein, CDR3 DNA. A D gene is named only where the DNA matches it firmly. Not all rows give a size; the values are once, few, many and, for expanded clones, a class.

TRBJ1-1	13	TRBV9	.	.	CASSDNQDSEAFF	TGTGCCAGCAGCGATAATCAGGATTCGGAAGCTTTCTTT
TRBJ2-2	12	TRBV11-2	.	.	CASSQRPGELFF	TGTGCCAGCTCCCAGCGGCCCGGGGAGCTGTTTTTT
TRBJ2-5	14	TRBV7-8	once	.	CASSRDGTQETQYF	TGTGCCAGCAGCCGGGACGGGACCCAAGAGACCCAGTACTTC
TRBJ1-1	14	TRBV7-8	.	.	CASSTPEFGTEAFF	TGTGCCAGCAGCACGCCAGAATTTGGCACTGAAGCTTTCTTT
TRBJ2-2	14	TRBV9	.	.	CASSVEPAGGELFF	TGTGCCAGCAGCGTAGAGCCTGCTGGCGGGGAGCTGTTTTTT
TRBJ2-7	13	TRBV10-2	.	.	CASSGVEIYEQYF	TGCGCCAGCAGTGGGGTAGAGATTTACGAGCAGTACTTC
TRBJ1-3	19	TRBV28	.	TRBD1	CASSLLFWDRGDSGNTIYF	TGTGCCAGCAGTCTACTCTTCTGGGACAGGGGGGACTCTGGAAACACCATATATTTT
TRBJ2-3	16	TRBV19	.	TRBD1	CASSIGPGQGTDTQYF	TGTGCCAGTAGTATCGGACCGGGACAGGGCACAGATACGCAGTATTTT
TRBJ1-4	17	TRBV15	.	.	CATSREATVITNEKLFF	TGTGCCACCAGCAGAGAGGCGACAGTTATAACTAATGAAAAACTGTTTTTT
TRBJ2-1	14	TRBV5-1	once	TRBD2	CASIPGGSYNEQFF	TGCGCCAGCATCCCGGGGGGCTCCTACAATGAGCAGTTCTTC
TRBJ1-2	15	TRBV6-6	.	.	CASSYTQTENYGYTF	TGTGCCAGCAGTTACACCCAGACGGAGAACTATGGCTACACCTTC
TRBJ2-7	12	TRBV29-1	few	.	CSVESESYEQYF	TGCAGCGTTGAGAGTGAATCCTACGAGCAGTACTTC
TRBJ1-6	17	TRBV5-1	once	TRBD1	CASSLFGERDRGGTLHF	TGCGCCAGCAGCTTGTTCGGAGAGCGGGACAGGGGTGGGACCCTCCACTTT
TRBJ1-2	17	TRBV15	.	.	CATSRGDGIAAGYGYTF	TGTGCCACCAGCAGAGGGGACGGGATTGCCGCAGGGTATGGCTACACCTTC